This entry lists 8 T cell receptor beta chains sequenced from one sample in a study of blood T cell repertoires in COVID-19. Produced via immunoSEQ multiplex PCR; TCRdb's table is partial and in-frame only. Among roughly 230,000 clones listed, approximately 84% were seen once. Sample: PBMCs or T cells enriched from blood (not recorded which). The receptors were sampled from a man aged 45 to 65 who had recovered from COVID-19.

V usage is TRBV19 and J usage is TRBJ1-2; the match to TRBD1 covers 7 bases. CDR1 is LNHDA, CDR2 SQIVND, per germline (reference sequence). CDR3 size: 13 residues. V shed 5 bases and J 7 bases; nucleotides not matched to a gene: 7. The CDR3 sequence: CASSLDRVLGYTF. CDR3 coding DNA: TGTGCCAGTAGTCTTGACAGGGTCCTTGGCTACACCTTC.

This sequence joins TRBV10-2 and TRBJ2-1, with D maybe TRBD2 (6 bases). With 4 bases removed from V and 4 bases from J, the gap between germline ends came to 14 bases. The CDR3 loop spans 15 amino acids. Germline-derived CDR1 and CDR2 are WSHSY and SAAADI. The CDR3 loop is CASSALLALYNEQFF. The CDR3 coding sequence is TGCGCCAGCAGTGCGTTACTAGCCCTATACAATGAGCAGTTCTTC.

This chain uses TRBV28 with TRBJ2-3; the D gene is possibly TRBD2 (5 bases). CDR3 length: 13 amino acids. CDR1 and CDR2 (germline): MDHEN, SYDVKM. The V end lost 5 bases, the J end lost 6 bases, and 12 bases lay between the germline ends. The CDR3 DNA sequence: TGTGCCAGCAGTCATAACGGGGTGGATACGCAGTATTTT. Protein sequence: CASSHNGVDTQYF.

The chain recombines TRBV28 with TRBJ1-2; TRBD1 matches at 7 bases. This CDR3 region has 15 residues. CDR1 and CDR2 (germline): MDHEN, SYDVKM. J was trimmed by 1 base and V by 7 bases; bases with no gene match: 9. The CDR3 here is CASKEGQELNYGYTF. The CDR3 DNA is TGTGCCAGCAAAGAAGGACAGGAACTTAACTATGGCTACACCTTC.

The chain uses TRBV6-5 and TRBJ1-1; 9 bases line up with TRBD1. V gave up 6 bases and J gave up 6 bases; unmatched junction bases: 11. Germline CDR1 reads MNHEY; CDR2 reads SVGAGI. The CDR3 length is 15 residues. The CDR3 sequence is CASRRDRVLQAEAFF. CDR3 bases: TGTGCCAGCAGGAGGGACAGGGTTTTACAGGCTGAAGCTTTCTTT.

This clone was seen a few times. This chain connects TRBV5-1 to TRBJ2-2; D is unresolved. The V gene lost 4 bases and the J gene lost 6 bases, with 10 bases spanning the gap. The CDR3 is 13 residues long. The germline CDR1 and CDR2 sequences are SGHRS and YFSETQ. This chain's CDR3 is CASSQVVAGELFF. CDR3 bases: TGCGCCAGCAGCCAGGTTGTGGCCGGGGAGCTGTTTTTT.

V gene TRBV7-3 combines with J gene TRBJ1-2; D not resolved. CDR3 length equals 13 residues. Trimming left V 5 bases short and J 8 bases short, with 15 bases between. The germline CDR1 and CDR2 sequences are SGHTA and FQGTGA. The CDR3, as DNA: TGTGCCAGCAGCCCCCTCCCCGGGAAGGGCTACACCTTC. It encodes CASSPLPGKGYTF. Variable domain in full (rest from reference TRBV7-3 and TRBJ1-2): GAGVSQTPSNKVTEKGKYVELRCDPISGHTALYWYRQSLGQGPEFLIYFQGTGAADDSGLPNDRFFAVRPEGSVSTLKIQRTERGDSAVYLCASSPLPGKGYTFGSGTRLTVV.

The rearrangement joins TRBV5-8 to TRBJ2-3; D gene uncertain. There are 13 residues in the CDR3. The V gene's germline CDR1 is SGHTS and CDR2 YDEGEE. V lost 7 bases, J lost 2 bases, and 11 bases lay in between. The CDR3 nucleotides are TGTGCCAGCCTCACTTCGAACACAGATACGCAGTATTTT. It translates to CASLTSNTDTQYF.